The sequence of this T cell receptor beta chain was determined in a study of blood T cell repertoires in COVID-19. Study overall: The origin of the acute and convalescent COVID-19 samples was the United States, Italy and Spain. PBMCs, B-cell-depleted T cells, or T cells were the source of the cDNA or gDNA that made up the material.

Authors' analysis steps: Estimation of nucleated cell counts relied on the amplification of reference gene primers. Repertoires were generated with immunoSEQ multiplex PCR, while TCRdb's copy carries only in-frame clones and drops some. V and J calls and clone size are given by that table; D and trimming were obtained from the DNA. The sample has 95,000 to 110,000 clones, less than 90% seen once. Source material: peripheral blood. The clonotype was recovered from a human donor in a cohort sampled during active COVID-19.

This CDR3 reads CASGMTGLAGGNSYEQYF. In DNA form, the CDR3 reads TGTGCTAGTGGTATGACGGGACTAGCGGGAGGTAACTCCTACGAGCAGTACTTC. The chain is built from TRBV12-5 and TRBJ2-7; 15 positions match TRBD2. The germline V gene encodes CDR1 LGHNT and CDR2 FRNRAP. The junction had 8 bases not matched to a gene; V was cut back by 5 bases and J by 0 bases. The CDR3 sequence is 18 residues long.